This T cell receptor beta chain stems from a study of cytomegalovirus exposure and HLA in healthy donors. This CDR3 is built from 19 residues. Germline V lookup: CDR1 LNHNV, CDR2 YYDKDF (reference sequence). Trimming took 0 bases from V and 2 from J; bases not matched to a gene: 13. Primers: 60 Vbeta forward and 13 Jbeta reverse. Measured with immunoSEQ multiplex PCR; TCRdb has only the in-frame clones, and not every one. The sample carries 80,000 to 100,000 clones, 80% to 85% recorded once. This sequence originates from a man aged 40-49 years in good health and CMV-seronegative. The chain carries TRBV15 and TRBJ1-5; TRBD1 agrees at 7 bases. The source material was PBMCs. CDR3 region: CATSRDWVGGAVGNQPQHF. The CDR3 nucleotides read TGTGCCACCAGCAGAGATTGGGTAGGGGGCGCGGTAGGCAATCAGCCCCAGCATTTT.